These 29 T cell receptor beta chains were all obtained from the same sample, sequenced in a study of cytomegalovirus exposure and HLA in healthy donors (TCRdb year 2017). The library relied on the immunoSEQ multiplex PCR assay. For the multiplex PCR, a mixture combining 60 forward primers for TCR Vbeta segments and 13 reverse primers for TCR Jbeta segments was used. TCRdb carries this immuneACCESS record with in-frame sequences only. Its versions omit some clonotypes, under half of them owing to an unresolved V gene in the studies checked, with the rest unexplained. A total of tens of thousands of clones appear in this sample, roughly 80% of them only once. 2.5% to 3% of the sample belongs to the ten largest clones. The sample taken for sequencing was PBMCs. These receptors all come from a man in his fifties or sixties in good health and CMV-seronegative.

CDR3 DNA sequence: TGTGCCAGCAGCGTAGAGGGGATTTACAATGAGCAGTTCTTC. Protein product: CASSVEGIYNEQFF. The chain employs TRBV9 and TRBJ2-1; possibly TRBD1 for D (5 bases). CDR3 length: 14 amino acids. Germline CDR1 reads SGDLS; CDR2 reads YYNGEE. V gave up 0 bases and J gave up 4 bases, with 8 bases separating them.

The V and J genes are TRBV10-3 and TRBJ2-7; D is unresolved. The CDR3 covers 15 residues. V was clipped by 0 bases and J by 2 bases, with 11 bases between them. Germline V CDR1 and CDR2: ENHRY, SYGVKD. The CDR3 region is CAISESGRLTYEQYF. CDR3 in DNA: TGTGCCATCAGTGAGTCCGGCAGGTTAACCTACGAGCAGTACTTC.

The chain combines TRBV19 with TRBJ2-5; 12 bases are shared with TRBD1. The CDR3 consists of 15 residues. Germline lookup yields CDR1 LNHDA and CDR2 SQIVND (reference sequence). The V and J ends lost 6 bases and 5 bases, in that order; junction bases with no gene match: 7. This chain's CDR3 is CASRTGTGGSETQYF. The CDR3 DNA follows: TGTGCCAGTAGAACCGGGACAGGGGGCTCGGAGACCCAGTACTTC.

CDR3 nucleotide sequence: TGTGCCTGGACACCCGGGACAGGCGATTGGGATACGCAGTATTTT. Encoded protein: CAWTPGTGDWDTQYF. The chain links TRBV30 to TRBJ2-3; the match to TRBD1 covers 8 bases. Germline CDR1 reads GTSNPN; CDR2 reads SVGIG (reference sequence). CDR3 length: 15 amino acids. V dropped 4 bases and J dropped 6; count of bases not matched to a gene: 12.

The J gene is TRBJ1-5, the V gene TRBV10-3; 7 bases are shared with TRBD1. Germline V gives CDR1 ENHRY, CDR2 SYGVKD. With V trimmed by 6 bases and J by 0 bases, 5 bases remained unmatched. There are 15 residues in the CDR3. Written as DNA, the CDR3 is TGTGCCATCAGCGGGGACAGACTTAGCAATCAGCCCCAGCATTTT. Translated: CAISGDRLSNQPQHF.

This clone was recorded a few times. J is TRBJ2-1 and V is TRBV4-2; 7 nucleotides match TRBD2. The CDR3 is 15 amino acids. Trimming removed 0 bases from V and 14 bases from J; junction bases left unmatched: 13. Germline V lookup: CDR1 LGHNA, CDR2 YNFKEQ. The CDR3 reads CASSQDFPSGGREFF. CDR3 nucleotides: TGTGCCAGCAGCCAAGATTTTCCTAGCGGAGGTCGGGAGTTCTTC.

The chain combines TRBV6-5 with TRBJ1-2, with D tentatively TRBD1 (6 bases). Germline CDR1 and CDR2: MNHEY and SVGAGI. The V gene lost 7 bases and the J gene lost 3 bases, with 12 bases spanning the gap. This CDR3 has 13 amino acids. CDR3 coding DNA: TGTGCCAGCAAAACGACAGGACACTATGGCTACACCTTC. Amino acids: CASKTTGHYGYTF.

This clone has more than one count but fewer than ten. This chain joins TRBV7-3 and TRBJ2-2; D uncertain. V shed 5 bases and J shed 1 base, with 5 bases lying between them. This CDR3 has 13 residues. Germline V gives CDR1 SGHTA, CDR2 FQGTGA. The CDR3 spells CASSTGNTGELFF. The CDR3 nucleotides read TGTGCCAGCAGCACCGGGAACACCGGGGAGCTGTTTTTT.

The V gene is TRBV13, the J gene TRBJ2-7, with D possibly TRBD2 on 6 matching bases. The CDR3 covers 14 residues. Germline V gives CDR1 PRHDT, CDR2 FYEKMQ (reference sequence). V was cut by 6 bases and J by 0 bases, with 12 bases left in between. The CDR3 DNA follows: TGTGCCAGCAGTGTTAGCGGCAGCTCCTACGAGCAGTACTTC. It specifies CASSVSGSSYEQYF. The full variable domain, in which reference TRBV13 and TRBJ2-7 provide the parts outside the CDR3, is AAGVIQSPRHLIKEKRETATLKCYPIPRHDTVYWYQQGPGQDPQFLISFYEKMQSDKGSIPDRFSAQQFSDYHSELNMSSLELGDSALYFCASSVSGSSYEQYFGPGTRLTVT.

V and J are TRBV11-3 and TRBJ2-4, with D perhaps matching TRBD2 (5 bases). The V gene's germline CDR1 is SGHNT and CDR2 YENEEA. There are 13 residues in the CDR3. Between the trimmed V and J ends, which lost 2 bases and 6 bases, there was a span of 8 bases. In DNA, the CDR3 is TGTGCCAGCAGCTTAACTAGAGGAAACATTCAGTACTTC. As protein: CASSLTRGNIQYF.

The genes are TRBV30 and TRBJ1-1, with D possibly TRBD1 on 5 matching bases. Germline V gene data show CDR1 as GTSNPN and CDR2 as SVGIG (reference sequence). Deletions cut 1 base from V and 0 bases from J, with 6 bases between. The CDR3 totals 13 residues. CDR3 loop: CAWSGTMNTEAFF. The CDR3 nucleotides read TGTGCCTGGAGTGGGACAATGAACACTGAAGCTTTCTTT.

The V and J genes are TRBV7-8 and TRBJ2-2; possibly TRBD2 for D (6 bases). There are 17 residues in the CDR3. V was shortened by 5 bases and J by 6 bases, with 22 bases between the two germline ends. Germline-derived CDR1 and CDR2 are SGHVS and FQNEAQ. This chain's CDR3 is CASSPGGAMGSPGELFF. Here the CDR3 DNA reads TGTGCCAGCAGCCCAGGCGGGGCTATGGGGTCTCCCGGGGAGCTGTTTTTT.

Of note for this clone: The junction does not match germline at one end; this may be a read error. The chain joins TRBV7-2 to TRBJ1-5; 8 bases are shared with TRBD1. The CDR3 length is 17 residues. Germline V CDR1 and CDR2: SGHTA, FQGNSA. This CDR3 is CASSVAQGGLSNQPQHF. DNA for the CDR3: TGTGCCAGCAGCGTAGCACAGGGGGGATTAAGCAATCAGCCCCAGCATTTT.

The chain uses TRBV4-3 and TRBJ2-5; D unclear. The V end lost 5 bases, the J end lost 2 bases, and 9 bases lay between the germline ends. CDR1 is LGHNA and CDR2 is YSLEER in the germline V gene. CDR3 length equals 13 residues. The CDR3 sequence: CASSSRLQETQYF. For the CDR3, the DNA is TGCGCCAGCAGCTCCAGACTGCAAGAGACCCAGTACTTC.

J is TRBJ1-2 and V is TRBV20-1; D uncertain. CDR1 is DFQATT, CDR2 SNEGSKA, per germline (reference sequence). The V gene lost 6 bases and the J gene lost 2 bases, with 7 bases spanning the gap. The CDR3 is 11 residues long. The CDR3 reads CSAVRNYGYTF. In DNA, the CDR3 is TGCAGTGCGGTGAGGAACTATGGCTACACCTTC.

This clone was detected only a few times. The same CDR3 arises from other DNA sequences in this sample as well. The chain couples TRBV6-5 to TRBJ2-7; perhaps TRBD1 as D (6 bases). The V gene's germline CDR1 is MNHEY and CDR2 SVGAGI. The CDR3 extends over 14 amino acids. V was clipped by 7 bases and J by 3 bases, with 16 bases between them. Here the CDR3 reads CASKIQGIGYEQYF. In DNA form, the CDR3 reads TGTGCCAGCAAAATACAGGGAATCGGCTACGAGCAGTACTTC.

This clone was seen once. The chain employs TRBV10-3 and TRBJ2-3; D is perhaps TRBD2 (7 bases). This CDR3 comprises 18 residues. Trimming removed 3 bases at V and 3 bases at J, with 22 bases between. Germline assignment: CDR1 ENHRY and CDR2 SYGVKD. CDR3 sequence: CAISEQWGREGETDTQYF. The DNA for the CDR3 is TGTGCCATCAGTGAACAGTGGGGCAGGGAGGGGGAAACAGATACGCAGTATTTT.

V gene TRBV7-9 combines with J gene TRBJ1-1, with 8 positions matching TRBD1. Germline-derived CDR1 and CDR2 are SEHNR and FQNEAQ (reference sequence). The V segment lost 2 bases and the J segment 6 bases; nucleotides outside the gene matches: 11. The CDR3 totals 16 residues. The DNA for the CDR3 is TGTGCCAGCAGCTTAATGGCGGTGGGACAGGACGCTGAAGCTTTCTTT. It codes for CASSLMAVGQDAEAFF.

The chain carries TRBV2 and TRBJ2-7, with 7 bases matching TRBD1. The CDR3 extends over 13 amino acids. Germline values: CDR1 SNHLY, CDR2 FYNNEI. The V segment lost 8 bases and the J segment 6 bases; nucleotides outside the gene matches: 10. CDR3 sequence (DNA): TGTGCCAGCGCCAAGACAGGGATGGGCGAGCAGTACTTC. Translating it yields CASAKTGMGEQYF.

This clone was counted a few times. V and J are TRBV7-3 and TRBJ2-1; 7 bases map to TRBD2. Per the germline V gene, CDR1 is SGHTA and CDR2 is FQGTGA. The CDR3 loop spans 14 amino acids. After removal of 8 bases from V and 5 bases from J, the junction contained 9 bases not matched to a gene. This CDR3 reads CASGEGRLNNEQFF. The DNA for the CDR3 is TGTGCCAGCGGGGAGGGGCGGCTTAACAATGAGCAGTTCTTC.

The chain has TRBV4-1 and TRBJ1-2; D gene unclear. The ends were cut back, 1 base at V and 5 bases at J, with 11 bases in the middle. The CDR3 has 14 residues. The germline gives CDR1 MGHRA, CDR2 YSYEKL. The CDR3 DNA reads TGCGCCAGCAGCCAAGGGGCGGGTAGATATGGCTACACCTTC. Protein: CASSQGAGRYGYTF.

The chain has TRBV29-1 and TRBJ1-2, with TRBD1 as a possible D gene (5 bases). Trimming removed 0 bases from V and 5 bases from J, with 13 bases in between. This CDR3 spans 14 amino acids. Germline V CDR1 and CDR2: SQVTM, ANQGSEA. CDR3 in DNA: TGCAGCGTTGAAGATCCGGACGACAGTTATGGCTACACCTTC. Translated: CSVEDPDDSYGYTF. The variable domain in full, completed from reference TRBV29-1 and TRBJ1-2, reads SAVISQKPSRDICQRGTSLTIQCQVDSQVTMMFWYRQQPGQSLTLIATANQGSEATYESGFVIDKFPISRPNLTFSTLTVSNMSPEDSSIYLCSVEDPDDSYGYTFGSGTRLTVV.

CDR3 sequence: CAWSQDWNTEAFF. CDR3 nucleotide sequence: TGTGCCTGGAGTCAGGACTGGAACACTGAAGCTTTCTTT. The chain combines TRBV30 with TRBJ1-1; the D is unclear. V lost 2 bases, J lost 1 base, and 8 bases lay in between. The CDR3 length is 13 residues. Germline CDR1 reads GTSNPN; CDR2 reads SVGIG (reference sequence).

The rearrangement joins TRBV18 to TRBJ1-1, with TRBD1 matching over 7 bases. The CDR3 contains 14 residues. Trimming took 1 base from V and 3 from J; bases not matched to a gene: 2. Germline CDR1 KGHSH, CDR2 LQKENI. The chain's CDR3 is CASSPQGADTEAFF. Here the CDR3 DNA reads TGTGCCAGCTCACCACAGGGGGCGGACACTGAAGCTTTCTTT.

V usage is TRBV5-1 and J usage is TRBJ2-7; 9 bases fit TRBD2. The V segment lost 3 bases and the J segment 6 bases; nucleotides outside the gene matches: 10. CDR1 is SGHRS and CDR2 is YFSETQ in the germline V gene. The CDR3 runs to 15 residues. CDR3 protein: CASSSLAGDRSEQYF. CDR3 DNA: TGCGCCAGCAGCTCCTTAGCGGGAGATCGGTCCGAGCAGTACTTC.

The J gene is TRBJ2-1, the V gene TRBV2; D perhaps matches TRBD2 (5 bases). V lost 6 bases to trimming and J lost 6 bases, with 12 bases between them. CDR1 is SNHLY and CDR2 is FYNNEI in the germline V gene. The CDR3 has 13 amino acids. The CDR3 is CASRRTTSNEQFF. The CDR3 nucleotides are TGTGCCAGCAGGCGCACAACTAGCAATGAGCAGTTCTTC.

The chain is built from TRBV6-1 and TRBJ2-5; 12 positions agree with TRBD2. With 6 bases clipped from V and 4 bases from J, the junction kept 6 bases outside the gene matches. Germline V lookup: CDR1 MNHNS, CDR2 SASEGT. The CDR3 sequence is 15 residues long. CDR3 protein: CASRRLAGARETQYF. The CDR3 DNA is TGTGCCAGCAGGCGACTAGCGGGAGCCAGAGAGACCCAGTACTTC.

The chain has TRBV28 and TRBJ1-1, with D unresolved. CDR1 is MDHEN and CDR2 is SYDVKM in the germline V gene. The CDR3 covers 14 residues. Trimming shortened V by 4 bases and J by 0 bases, and 9 bases separated the two germline ends. In DNA form, the CDR3 reads TGTGCCAGCAGTTACCCACGGTTGAACACTGAAGCTTTCTTT. It codes for CASSYPRLNTEAFF.

This clone was detected only a few times. This chain connects TRBV4-3 to TRBJ2-5; 12 bases agree with TRBD2. CDR3 size: 16 residues. CDR1 and CDR2 from the germline V gene are LGHNA and YSLEER. J gave up 5 bases and V 2 bases, and 6 bases lay outside the gene matches. The CDR3 bases are TGCGCCAGCAGCCAACTCGGGACTAGCGGGCGGGAGACCCAGTACTTC. It is translated as CASSQLGTSGRETQYF.